These 30 T cell receptor beta chains were sequenced from one sample in a study of blood T cell repertoires in COVID-19. Clones were sequenced by immunoSEQ multiplex PCR, and TCRdb holds only the in-frame ones, with some missing. The profile shows some 150,000 clones, around 73% of them singletons. Sequencing was done on a sample of PBMCs or T cells enriched from blood (not recorded which). The source of these receptors is a woman in her fifties or sixties who had recovered from COVID-19.

The chain employs TRBV30 and TRBJ2-7, with 7 bases fitting TRBD2. Losses at the gene ends were 3 bases for V and 11 bases for J; bases not matched to a gene: 4. Germline V gene lookup returns CDR1 GTSNPN and CDR2 SVGIG (reference sequence). This CDR3 is 10 amino acids long. CDR3 loop: CAWRPREEYF. For the CDR3, the DNA is TGTGCCTGGAGGCCCCGGGAGGAGTACTTC.

The chain couples TRBV24-1 to TRBJ2-7; D call uncertain. Looked up from germline, CDR1 is KGHDR and CDR2 is SFDVKD. Trimming removed 1 base at V and 7 bases at J, with 7 bases between. The CDR3 totals 12 residues. This chain's CDR3 is CATSDFGWEQYF. The DNA for the CDR3 is TGTGCCACCAGTGATTTCGGGTGGGAGCAGTACTTC.

V is TRBV11-3 and J is TRBJ2-5; D not resolved. Trimming removed 1 base from V and 7 bases from J, with 10 bases in between. Germline V gives CDR1 SGHNT, CDR2 YENEEA. The CDR3 runs 13 residues. CDR3 bases: TGTGCCAGCAGCTTAGGACAAGAGACGACCCAGTACTTC. This translates into CASSLGQETTQYF.

This chain uses TRBV9 with TRBJ2-7, with 10 bases fitting TRBD1. The V and J ends lost 0 bases and 7 bases, in that order; junction bases with no gene match: 13. In germline, CDR1 is SGDLS, CDR2 YYNGEE. CDR3 length: 17 residues. The CDR3 sequence is CASSVDPPGQGSREQYV. CDR3 DNA sequence: TGTGCCAGCAGCGTAGATCCACCGGGACAGGGGTCGAGAGAGCAGTACGTC.

The rearrangement links TRBV29-1 to TRBJ2-5, with 7 bases aligning to TRBD1. This CDR3 has 14 amino acids. Germline CDR1 is SQVTM and CDR2 is ANQGSEA. V gave up 8 bases and J gave up 5 bases; unmatched junction bases: 14. In DNA, the CDR3 is TGCAGCTACGGACAGGTTGGCTGGGGGGAGACCCAGTACTTC. It encodes CSYGQVGWGETQYF. Together with reference TRBV29-1 and TRBJ2-5, the CDR3 gives the full variable domain: SAVISQKPSRDICQRGTSLTIQCQVDSQVTMMFWYRQQPGQSLTLIATANQGSEATYESGFVIDKFPISRPNLTFSTLTVSNMSPEDSSIYLCSYGQVGWGETQYFGPGTRLLVL.

The chain employs TRBV10-3 and TRBJ1-1; TRBD1 matches 11 bases. The junction had 4 bases not matched to a gene; V was cut back by 6 bases and J by 1 base. CDR1 and CDR2 (germline): ENHRY, SYGVKD. CDR3 length: 15 residues. CDR3 sequence: CAIRGGTGGNTEAFF. The CDR3 nucleotides read TGTGCCATCAGGGGAGGGACAGGGGGGAACACTGAAGCTTTCTTT.

The rearrangement links TRBV28 to TRBJ1-1; no clear D. Per germline, CDR1 MDHEN and CDR2 SYDVKM. Trimming shortened V by 7 bases and J by 4 bases, and 7 bases separated the two germline ends. The CDR3 is made up of 11 amino acids. The CDR3 DNA is TGTGCCAGCACACCCGGCACTGAAGCTTTCTTT. Encoded protein: CASTPGTEAFF.

This clone turned up a few times. The rearrangement links TRBV7-6 to TRBJ1-2; a weak D match, TRBD1 (5 bases). Trimming pared 5 bases from V and 3 bases from J, leaving 13 bases between. Germline V gene lookup returns CDR1 SGHVS and CDR2 FNYEAQ. The length of the CDR3 is 14 residues. This chain's CDR3 is CASSPRAGDYGYTF. The CDR3 DNA follows: TGTGCCAGCAGCCCACGGGCGGGGGACTATGGCTACACCTTC.

About this clone: A much bigger clone sits one base away, suggesting this may be a read error. This rearrangement joins TRBV25-1 to TRBJ1-1; D uncertain. CDR1 and CDR2 (germline): MGHDK, SYGVNS. V shed 3 bases and J shed 1 base, with 6 bases lying between them. The CDR3 is 13 amino acids. DNA of the CDR3: TGTGCCAGCAGTGAGGACTGGAACACTGAAGCTTTCTTT. As protein: CASSEDWNTEAFF.

The rearrangement joins TRBV27 to TRBJ2-1, with 7 positions matching TRBD2. Germline-derived CDR1 and CDR2 are MNHEY and SMNVEV (reference sequence). CDR3 size: 14 residues. The V and J ends lost 6 bases and 9 bases, in that order; junction bases with no gene match: 11. The CDR3 region is CASSPGLNRAEQFF. For the CDR3, the DNA is TGTGCCAGCAGCCCGGGACTAAATCGTGCTGAGCAGTTCTTC.

This sequence joins TRBV14 and TRBJ2-1; 7 bases are shared with TRBD1. J lost 6 bases, V lost 4 bases, and 6 bases had no gene match. The CDR3 loop spans 14 amino acids. Germline assignment: CDR1 SGHDN and CDR2 FVKESK. The DNA of the CDR3 is TGTGCCAGCAGCCGCTTGGCAGGGGGCAATGAGCAGTTCTTC. It specifies CASSRLAGGNEQFF.

In this sample, this clone turned up a few times. CDR3 in amino acids: CAWSLAGVETQYF. In nucleotides, the CDR3 is TGTGCCTGGAGTTTAGCGGGGGTAGAGACCCAGTACTTC. This chain links TRBV30 with TRBJ2-5; TRBD2 aligns across 9 bases. The CDR3 length is 13 residues. V was pared by 2 bases and J by 4 bases, with 2 bases of the junction left unmatched. Germline V gene data show CDR1 as GTSNPN and CDR2 as SVGIG (reference sequence).

This chain joins TRBV10-3 and TRBJ2-1, with D possibly TRBD2 on 7 matching bases. The germline V gene has CDR1 ENHRY and CDR2 SYGVKD. The CDR3 totals 14 residues. Trimming took off 8 bases at V and 10 bases at J, with 21 bases between the two ends. DNA of the CDR3: TGTGCCATCGGGAGCAGTGGGGGGGCAGAAGAGCAGTTCTTC. Encoded protein: CAIGSSGGAEEQFF.

Remarks on this clone: Other DNA sequences from this sample encode an identical CDR3 as well. The rearrangement uses TRBV5-1 and TRBJ2-1; possibly TRBD2 for D (6 bases). This CDR3 comprises 15 residues. V lost 4 bases and J 0 bases, leaving 11 bases between the germline ends. Germline V gives CDR1 SGHRS, CDR2 YFSETQ. The CDR3 sequence is CASSPAGSSYNEQFF. In DNA, the CDR3 is TGCGCCAGCAGCCCCGCCGGGAGCTCCTACAATGAGCAGTTCTTC.

The rearrangement uses TRBV19 and TRBJ1-2; D perhaps matches TRBD1 (5 bases). This CDR3 region has 13 residues. The germline V and J ends were trimmed by 6 bases and 5 bases, with 13 bases remaining between them. Germline V lookup: CDR1 LNHDA, CDR2 SQIVND (reference sequence). As DNA, the CDR3 is TGTGCCAGTAGCCCTCCAGGGATATATGGCTACACCTTC. It encodes CASSPPGIYGYTF.

This clone was observed a single time. The V call is TRBV2, the J call TRBJ1-6; D ambiguous. The CDR3 has 14 residues. Germline CDR1 SNHLY, CDR2 FYNNEI. V shed 8 bases and J shed 10 bases, with 18 bases lying between them. CDR3 loop: CASAQITKRSPLHF. In DNA, the CDR3 is TGTGCCAGCGCTCAAATAACAAAGCGGTCACCCCTCCACTTT.

The V and J genes are TRBV3-1 (or the pseudogene TRBV3-2) and TRBJ1-2; TRBD1 agrees at 7 bases. With 6 bases clipped from V and 8 bases from J, the junction kept 3 bases outside the gene matches. The germline V gene has CDR1 LGHDT and CDR2 YNNKEL (reference sequence). CDR3 length: 11 residues. The CDR3 protein is CASRTGDGYTF. CDR3 bases: TGTGCCAGCAGAACAGGGGACGGCTACACCTTC.

This clone has just one count. The chain employs TRBV28 and TRBJ2-4; maybe TRBD2 (6 bases). Trimming shortened V by 6 bases and J by 7 bases, and 22 bases separated the two germline ends. The CDR3 runs 16 residues. From germline, CDR1 is MDHEN and CDR2 SYDVKM. CDR3 in amino acids: CASSSPPGVGRNIQYF. CDR3 in DNA: TGTGCCAGCAGCTCCCCGCCGGGGGTAGGGAGGAACATTCAGTACTTC.

The J gene is TRBJ2-3, the V gene TRBV2; 7 bases match TRBD2. Germline CDR1 reads SNHLY; CDR2 reads FYNNEI. V lost 5 bases, J lost 0 bases, and 5 bases stayed unmatched. This CDR3 comprises 15 residues. In DNA, the CDR3 is TGTGCCAGCAGTAAAATGCGGGGGAGCACAGATACGCAGTATTTT. The encoded protein is CASSKMRGSTDTQYF.

The chain is built from TRBV3-1 (or the pseudogene TRBV3-2) and TRBJ1-3; possible D gene TRBD1, 6 bases. The CDR3 extends over 15 amino acids. Between the trimmed V and J ends, which lost 6 bases and 3 bases, there was a span of 15 bases. Germline V gene data show CDR1 as LGHDT and CDR2 as YNNKEL (reference sequence). CDR3 DNA sequence: TGTGCCAGCAGTCCATTCCCGGACAGTGGAAACACCATATATTTT. This encodes CASSPFPDSGNTIYF.

The chain carries TRBV6-5 and TRBJ1-3; 7 bases agree with TRBD1. The CDR3 covers 14 residues. V gave up 4 bases and J gave up 2 bases; unmatched junction bases: 2. Germline V lookup: CDR1 MNHEY, CDR2 SVGAGI. The CDR3 region is CASSFQGAGNTIYF. The CDR3 coding sequence is TGTGCCAGCAGTTTCCAGGGGGCTGGAAACACCATATATTTT.

The rearrangement links TRBV7-3 to TRBJ2-7; TRBD2 might be the D (6 bases). The V end was cut by 5 bases, the J end by 9 bases, with 17 bases between. The CDR3 has 13 residues. CDR1 is SGHTA, CDR2 FQGTGA, per germline. The CDR3 nucleotides read TGTGCCAGCAGCCCAAACCCGGAGGGTAGGCAGTACGTC. Translating it yields CASSPNPEGRQYV.

V is TRBV10-2 and J is TRBJ1-5, with a tentative D call TRBD1 (6 bases). The DNA end lines up better with TRBJ2-3; the J call may be wrong. The CDR3 totals 16 residues. CDR1 and CDR2 from the germline V gene are WSHSY and SAAADI. CDR3 coding DNA: TGCGCCAGCAGGTCTGGGGGCCATCGAGTCAATCAGCCCCAGTATTTT. Amino acid sequence: CASRSGGHRVNQPQYF.

V usage is TRBV7-2 and J usage is TRBJ2-3; 9 nucleotides agree with TRBD1. The V segment lost 5 bases and the J segment 1 base; nucleotides outside the gene matches: 4. The CDR3 length is 15 residues. Looked up from germline, CDR1 is SGHTA and CDR2 is FQGNSA. In DNA, the CDR3 is TGTGCCAGCAGCAACAGACAGGGGGGCACAGATACGCAGTATTTT. Its protein product is CASSNRQGGTDTQYF.

A few counts support this clone. The V and J genes are TRBV7-3 and TRBJ1-1; D remains unclear. Between the trimmed V and J ends, which lost 1 base and 5 bases, there was a span of 8 bases. The CDR3 is made up of 13 amino acids. The germline V gene has CDR1 SGHTA and CDR2 FQGTGA. The CDR3 DNA sequence: TGTGCCAGCAGCTTAAGCAGGAAGACTGAAGCTTTCTTT. Its protein is CASSLSRKTEAFF. Full variable domain (outside the CDR3, taken from reference TRBV7-3 and TRBJ1-1): GAGVSQTPSNKVTEKGKYVELRCDPISGHTALYWYRQSLGQGPEFLIYFQGTGAADDSGLPNDRFFAVRPEGSVSTLKIQRTERGDSAVYLCASSLSRKTEAFFGQGTRLTVV.

The chain is built from TRBV6-5 and TRBJ1-1; 7 positions agree with TRBD1. The CDR3 has 13 residues. The J segment lost 10 bases and the V segment lost 8 bases, leaving 13 bases of the junction unmatched. Germline CDR1 MNHEY, CDR2 SVGAGI. This CDR3 reads CASGGQIRRGAFF. CDR3 in DNA: TGTGCCAGCGGGGGACAGATTCGCCGTGGAGCTTTCTTT.

The chain carries TRBV19 and TRBJ2-2, with 9 bases lining up with TRBD2. J was trimmed by 5 bases and V by 5 bases; bases with no gene match: 6. The CDR3 extends over 15 amino acids. The germline gives CDR1 LNHDA, CDR2 SQIVND (reference sequence). Here the CDR3 reads CASSSRGGGTGELFF. CDR3 DNA sequence: TGTGCCAGTAGTTCGCGGGGGGGCGGAACCGGGGAGCTGTTTTTT.

The chain uses TRBV12-5 and TRBJ2-1, with a tentative D call TRBD1 (5 bases). Germline V gives CDR1 LGHNT, CDR2 FRNRAP. Trimming took 4 bases from V and 13 from J, leaving 20 bases between them. This CDR3 has 14 amino acids. The CDR3 DNA reads TGTGCTAGTGGTTCCCCCGATGACAGCCACTTCCAGTTCTTC. This codes for CASGSPDDSHFQFF.

The chain recombines TRBV24-1 with TRBJ1-6, with D perhaps TRBD1 (5 bases). Germline V gene lookup returns CDR1 KGHDR and CDR2 SFDVKD. Trimming took 6 bases from V and 10 from J, leaving 12 bases between them. The CDR3 spans 13 residues. Here the CDR3 reads CATSLREGSPLHF. The CDR3 DNA sequence: TGTGCCACCAGTCTCAGGGAGGGGTCACCCCTCCACTTT.

The CDR3 coding sequence is TGTGCCAGCAGCTCCCCGGGACAGGGGACCACTGAAGCTTTCTTT. Its translation is CASSSPGQGTTEAFF. The chain combines TRBV7-9 with TRBJ1-1; 10 positions agree with TRBD1. The CDR3 length is 15 residues. Germline values: CDR1 SEHNR, CDR2 FQNEAQ (reference sequence). J was trimmed by 4 bases and V by 4 bases; bases with no gene match: 6.